Below, 10 T cell receptor beta chains from the same sample are listed, as sequenced in a study of T cell changes during pregnancy in multiple sclerosis. Repertoires were generated with immunoSEQ multiplex PCR, while TCRdb's copy carries only in-frame clones and drops some. The repertoire holds more than 35,000 clones, with 92% as singletons. The input for sequencing was CD4+ T cells from peripheral blood mononuclear cells, taken in the third trimester of pregnancy. Receptor source: a female donor with multiple sclerosis, enrolled in a pregnancy study.

The chain uses TRBV27 and TRBJ1-2; tentatively, D is TRBD1 (6 bases). Trimming pared 2 bases from V and 4 bases from J, leaving 11 bases between. This CDR3 comprises 14 residues. Germline CDR1 reads MNHEY; CDR2 reads SMNVEV (reference sequence). The CDR3 loop is CASSLRGGGYGYTF. The CDR3 DNA reads as TGTGCCAGCAGTTTAAGGGGAGGGGGCTATGGCTACACCTTC.

This chain joins TRBV5-1 and TRBJ2-2, with D possibly TRBD1 on 5 matching bases. The ends were cut back, 4 bases at V and 1 base at J, with 11 bases in the middle. CDR3 length: 15 amino acids. The germline CDR1 and CDR2 sequences are SGHRS and YFSETQ. The chain's CDR3 is CASSIQGENTGELFF. In DNA form, the CDR3 reads TGCGCCAGCAGCATTCAGGGCGAGAACACCGGGGAGCTGTTTTTT.

There are a few counts of this clone. This chain connects TRBV5-1 to TRBJ1-1; 7 bases fit TRBD1. J gave up 4 bases and V 4 bases, and 7 bases lay outside the gene matches. Germline V gene sequence: CDR1 SGHRS, CDR2 YFSETQ. The CDR3 is made up of 14 amino acids. In DNA, the CDR3 is TGCGCCAGCAGCATACAGGGGACGGGCACTGAAGCTTTCTTT. It specifies CASSIQGTGTEAFF.

The chain links TRBV29-1 to TRBJ2-1, with TRBD1 matching over 9 bases. J gave up 4 bases and V 7 bases, and 2 bases lay outside the gene matches. The CDR3 spans 12 residues. Germline values: CDR1 SQVTM, CDR2 ANQGSEA. The DNA of the CDR3 is TGCAGCGCTGGGACAGGGTACAATGAGCAGTTCTTC. Translating gives CSAGTGYNEQFF.

This clone was seen just once. This chain uses TRBV28 with TRBJ1-2, with a tentative D call TRBD1 (5 bases). The CDR3 loop spans 14 amino acids. Germline assignment: CDR1 MDHEN and CDR2 SYDVKM. Trimming took 3 bases from V and 5 from J, leaving 13 bases between them. CDR3 in amino acids: CASSFRAQYYGYTF. CDR3 sequence (DNA): TGTGCCAGCAGTTTCAGGGCGCAATATTATGGCTACACCTTC.

CDR3 sequence: CASSVAGGDTQYF. CDR3 coding DNA: TGTGCCAGCAGCGTAGCGGGGGGCGATACGCAGTATTTT. The gene calls are TRBV9 and TRBJ2-3; the D gene is possibly TRBD2 (7 bases). Trimming cost V 0 bases and J 6 bases, with 8 bases left between them. Germline V gives CDR1 SGDLS, CDR2 YYNGEE. This CDR3 has 13 amino acids.

The chain employs TRBV2 and TRBJ2-7; 13 positions agree with TRBD2. Trimming at V came to 6 bases and at J to 6 bases, leaving 8 bases not matched to a gene. Germline values: CDR1 SNHLY, CDR2 FYNNEI. The CDR3 runs 15 residues. CDR3 sequence reads: CASSLPGLAGREQYF. CDR3 DNA sequence: TGTGCCAGCAGCCTACCGGGACTAGCGGGACGCGAGCAGTACTTC.

The chain is built from TRBV19 and TRBJ1-4, with 7 bases identical to TRBD1. This CDR3 is 16 amino acids long. Looked up from germline, CDR1 is LNHDA and CDR2 is SQIVND (reference sequence). After removal of 10 bases from V and 0 bases from J, the junction contained 11 bases not matched to a gene. In DNA form, the CDR3 reads TGTGCCACCTCGACAGGGAGACCTGCAACTAATGAAAAACTGTTTTTT. Translating gives CATSTGRPATNEKLFF.

The chain uses TRBV7-3 and TRBJ1-1; D not resolved. The CDR3 loop spans 15 amino acids. Trimming shortened V by 4 bases and J by 0 bases, and 12 bases separated the two germline ends. Germline values: CDR1 SGHTA, CDR2 FQGTGA. The CDR3 is CASSSRPGLNTEAFF. Here the CDR3 DNA reads TGTGCCAGCAGCTCCAGACCGGGATTGAACACTGAAGCTTTCTTT. Full variable domain (missing parts from reference TRBV7-3 and TRBJ1-1): GAGVSQTPSNKVTEKGKYVELRCDPISGHTALYWYRQSLGQGPEFLIYFQGTGAADDSGLPNDRFFAVRPEGSVSTLKIQRTERGDSAVYLCASSSRPGLNTEAFFGQGTRLTVV.

The CDR3 is CASSPTGDPFEAFF. The DNA for the CDR3 is TGTGCCAGTAGTCCTACAGGGGACCCCTTTGAAGCTTTCTTT. The chain uses TRBV19 and TRBJ1-1; TRBD1 agrees at 7 bases. V was pared by 5 bases and J by 7 bases, with 10 bases of the junction left unmatched. This CDR3 has 14 amino acids. Germline values: CDR1 LNHDA, CDR2 SQIVND (reference sequence).